The present T cell receptor (beta chain) was sequenced within a study of blood T cell repertoires in COVID-19. The overall study: Nucleic acid was either cDNA or gDNA, and it came from T cells, B-cell-depleted T cells, or PBMCs.

Only in-frame clones appear in the TCRdb table, and some are missing; sequencing was by immunoSEQ multiplex PCR. The data show 130,000 or so clones, roughly 80% seen once. Germline-derived CDR1 and CDR2 are SGHVS and FQNEAQ. The CDR3 is 15 amino acids. V dropped 2 bases and J dropped 1 base, with 12 bases sitting between them. This clonotype was sampled from a human donor in a cohort sampled during active COVID-19. Sequenced input: peripheral blood. The V call is TRBV7-8, the J call TRBJ2-7; the D gene is possibly TRBD2 (6 bases). CDR3 loop: CASSLRRVRSYEQYF. CDR3 DNA sequence: TGTGCCAGCAGCTTAAGGAGGGTAAGGTCCTACGAGCAGTACTTC.